The next 25 T cell receptor beta chains were all read from a single sample in a study of T-cell memory formation after mild COVID-19. MiXCR, run by TCRdb on the 5' RACE reads, gives a single entry per CDR3 protein. The data hold around 90,000 distinct CDR3 sequences, with about 16% observed a single time. The sequenced sample was PBMCs or a T cell subset sorted from them (not recorded which). Every receptor here comes from a man between 18 and 35 years old who had mild COVID-19 (a few samples of this study predate the infection). Cell type and time point are not known.

J is TRBJ1-5 and V is TRBV28; D unresolved. Looked up from germline, CDR1 is MDHEN and CDR2 is SYDVKM. The CDR3 totals 13 residues. With 5 bases removed from V and 14 bases from J, the gap between germline ends came to 19 bases. The CDR3 DNA is TGTGCCAGCAGTGACCCCGTGGGCATCGGGAAGCATTTT. It specifies CASSDPVGIGKHF.

At least ten counts were recorded for this clonotype. This rearrangement joins TRBV7-2 to TRBJ2-7; D remains ambiguous. The CDR3 spans 13 residues. V gave up 2 bases and J gave up 3 bases, with 8 bases separating them. Germline-derived CDR1 and CDR2 are SGHTA and FQGNSA. The CDR3 DNA follows: TGTGCCAGCAGCTTAAGCCCCTACTACGAGCAGTACGTC. Translated: CASSLSPYYEQYV.

This clonotype was detected a few times. The chain is built from TRBV7-9 and TRBJ2-2, with D possibly being TRBD2 (5 bases). CDR3 length: 17 amino acids. V lost 1 base and J 5 bases, leaving 17 bases between the germline ends. Germline V CDR1 and CDR2: SEHNR, FQNEAQ (reference sequence). DNA of the CDR3: TGTGCCAGCAGCTTAGAGGGAGTACGGTCTCGGACCGGGGAGCTGTTTTTT. Its protein is CASSLEGVRSRTGELFF.

The gene calls are TRBV7-9 and TRBJ2-7; 7 bases agree with TRBD2. The germline V gene has CDR1 SEHNR and CDR2 FQNEAQ (reference sequence). This CDR3 is 15 amino acids long. J was trimmed by 3 bases and V by 1 base; bases with no gene match: 6. Written as DNA, the CDR3 is TGTGCCAGCAGCTTAGTAGCGGGCGCACTCTACGAGCAGTACTTC. It translates to CASSLVAGALYEQYF.

This clonotype was observed at least ten times. The chain combines TRBV20-1 with TRBJ1-1; D gene unclear. Germline V lookup: CDR1 DFQATT, CDR2 SNEGSKA (reference sequence). V was clipped by 6 bases and J by 1 base, with 6 bases between them. The CDR3 consists of 11 residues. Here the CDR3 reads CSAARNTEAFF. The CDR3, as DNA: TGCAGTGCCGCACGGAACACTGAAGCTTTCTTT.

The table lists this clonotype with a few counts. The CDR3 sequence: CASRGADRGLTGELFF. The CDR3 nucleotides read TGTGCCAGCAGGGGGGCGGACAGGGGCCTCACCGGGGAGCTGTTTTTT. The rearrangement links TRBV7-8 to TRBJ2-2; 9 bases are a match to TRBD1. Per germline, CDR1 SGHVS and CDR2 FQNEAQ. V trimming: 6 bases; J trimming: 4 bases; junction bases outside the gene matches: 9. The CDR3 totals 16 residues.

The rearrangement joins TRBV4-3 to TRBJ2-1; tentative D call: TRBD2 (6 bases). The CDR3 length is 15 residues. Per the germline V gene, CDR1 is LGHNA and CDR2 is YSLEER. V lost 1 base and J 1 base, leaving 8 bases between the germline ends. CDR3 protein: CASSQGGGSYNEQFF. In DNA, the CDR3 is TGCGCCAGCAGCCAAGGTGGGGGGTCCTACAATGAGCAGTTCTTC.

J is TRBJ1-5 and V is TRBV4-1; TRBD1 agrees at 9 bases. The CDR3 is 15 amino acids. Germline loops: CDR1 MGHRA, CDR2 YSYEKL. V lost 3 bases to trimming and J lost 3 bases; unmatched junction nucleotides: 3. The CDR3 spells CASSQSQGANQPQHF. DNA for the CDR3: TGCGCCAGCAGCCAGTCACAGGGGGCCAATCAGCCCCAGCATTTT.

The chain uses TRBV29-1 and TRBJ1-3; no definite D call. Germline lookup yields CDR1 SQVTM and CDR2 ANQGSEA. This CDR3 comprises 13 residues. Trimming removed 1 base at V and 2 bases at J, with 6 bases between. In nucleotides, the CDR3 is TGCAGCGTTGAAGTCCCAGCTGGAAACACCATATATTTT. It encodes CSVEVPAGNTIYF.

This clonotype came up a few times. V usage is TRBV4-3 and J usage is TRBJ2-1; no clear D gene. The CDR3 contains 15 residues. The V end lost 5 bases, the J end lost 5 bases, and 16 bases lay between the germline ends. From germline, CDR1 is LGHNA and CDR2 YSLEER. The CDR3 DNA is TGCGCCAGCAGCTCGTGGGGTGCTGGCAACAATGAGCAGTTCTTC. It encodes CASSSWGAGNNEQFF.

The gene calls are TRBV10-3 and TRBJ2-5, with D possibly being TRBD1 (5 bases). Between the trimmed V and J ends, which lost 3 bases and 3 bases, there was a span of 8 bases. Germline CDR1 is ENHRY and CDR2 is SYGVKD. The CDR3 runs to 13 residues. The CDR3 here is CAISEPGKETQYF. The CDR3, as DNA: TGTGCCATCAGTGAACCAGGGAAAGAGACCCAGTACTTC.

This clonotype was observed a handful of times. The chain uses TRBV29-1 and TRBJ2-3; D is tentatively TRBD1 or TRBD2 (6 bases each). Germline V CDR1 and CDR2: SQVTM, ANQGSEA. V gave up 8 bases and J gave up 0 bases, with 21 bases separating them. This CDR3 region has 16 residues. CDR3 sequence reads: CSTSGGRRDSTDTQYF. Written as DNA, the CDR3 is TGCAGCACCTCCGGGGGCAGGCGGGATAGCACAGATACGCAGTATTTT.

This clonotype was recorded a few times. The rearrangement joins TRBV9 to TRBJ2-2; D remains ambiguous. The length of the CDR3 is 13 residues. The V gene lost 3 bases and the J gene lost 7 bases, with 10 bases spanning the gap. Germline CDR1 is SGDLS and CDR2 is YYNGEE. The CDR3 sequence is CASSATVGGELFF. The DNA for the CDR3 is TGTGCCAGCAGCGCTACAGTGGGCGGGGAGCTGTTTTTT.

This clonotype was seen only a few times. The chain links TRBV27 to TRBJ1-1; D gene ambiguous. CDR1 and CDR2 (germline): MNHEY, SMNVEV (reference sequence). The V gene lost 5 bases and the J gene lost 4 bases, with 17 bases spanning the gap. The CDR3 contains 15 residues. The CDR3 loop reads CASSTLEGLGTEAFF. CDR3 nucleotides: TGTGCCAGCAGTACCCTAGAGGGTCTGGGCACTGAAGCTTTCTTT.

This clonotype was counted ten times or more. The chain has TRBV5-1 and TRBJ2-1; D might be TRBD1 or TRBD2, each matching 6 bases. Looked up from germline, CDR1 is SGHRS and CDR2 is YFSETQ. Trimming left V 0 bases short and J 9 bases short, with 13 bases between. The CDR3 has 14 residues. CDR3 DNA: TGCGCCAGCAGCTTGGATATCGGGGGCGGTGAGCAGTTCTTC. Its protein is CASSLDIGGGEQFF.

This clonotype came up a few times. CDR3 protein: CSVQGAGGELFF. Written as DNA, the CDR3 is TGCAGCGTCCAGGGGGCGGGCGGGGAGCTGTTTTTT. V gene TRBV29-1 combines with J gene TRBJ2-2; 8 bases fit TRBD1. Unmatched junction bases numbered 4, after V lost 6 bases and J lost 7 bases. The CDR3 loop spans 12 amino acids. CDR1 is SQVTM, CDR2 ANQGSEA, per germline.

This clonotype was picked up a small number of times. The chain couples TRBV10-1 to TRBJ2-1; D possibly uses TRBD1 or TRBD2 (5 bases each). V shed 3 bases and J shed 6 bases, with 12 bases lying between them. From germline, CDR1 is WNHNN and CDR2 SYGVQD (reference sequence). The CDR3 runs to 14 residues. The CDR3 loop is CASSDTDGANEQFF. Here the CDR3 DNA reads TGCGCCAGCAGTGACACCGACGGGGCCAATGAGCAGTTCTTC.

In its sample, this clonotype was seen a few times. The chain uses TRBV5-4 and TRBJ1-4; no clear D. V dropped 4 bases and J dropped 10 bases, with 14 bases sitting between them. The CDR3 totals 13 residues. Per germline, CDR1 SGHNT and CDR2 YYREEE (reference sequence). In DNA, the CDR3 is TGTGCCAGCAGCCTGTCTGGCCTGGGAAAACTGTTTTTT. Translating it yields CASSLSGLGKLFF.

This chain uses TRBV6-5 with TRBJ2-4; 10 bases line up with TRBD2. After removal of 0 bases from V and 0 bases from J, the junction contained 2 bases not matched to a gene. The CDR3 contains 17 residues. The V gene's germline CDR1 is MNHEY and CDR2 SVGAGI. This chain's CDR3 is CASSYSASGGAKNIQYF. The CDR3, as DNA: TGTGCCAGCAGTTACTCGGCTAGCGGGGGAGCCAAAAACATTCAGTACTTC.

The V gene is TRBV12-3 or TRBV12-4, the J gene TRBJ1-1, with TRBD1 matching 8 bases. CDR3 size: 15 residues. J lost 4 bases, V lost 4 bases, and 8 bases had no gene match. CDR3 protein: CASSSHLTGGTEAFF. The DNA for the CDR3 is TGTGCCAGCAGTTCCCACTTAACAGGGGGCACTGAAGCTTTCTTT.

This clonotype was counted many times. The chain combines TRBV12-3 or TRBV12-4 with TRBJ1-2; TRBD1 aligns across 8 bases. V lost 7 bases, J lost 6 bases, and 13 bases stayed unmatched. The length of the CDR3 is 15 residues. The CDR3 protein is CASTRVKDRDDGYTF. The DNA of the CDR3 is TGTGCCAGCACCCGCGTTAAGGACAGGGATGATGGCTACACCTTC.

The table lists this clonotype with a few counts. CDR3 sequence (DNA): TGTGCCGGAGCACAGACTCGCGAAGCTTTCTTT. This sequence encodes CAGAQTREAFF. The V gene is TRBV7-9, the J gene TRBJ1-1; the D is unclear. In germline, CDR1 is SEHNR, CDR2 FQNEAQ (reference sequence). The CDR3 extends over 11 amino acids. The V gene lost 11 bases and the J gene lost 8 bases, with 15 bases spanning the gap.

This clonotype was observed a few times. The chain uses TRBV13 and TRBJ1-6; D might be TRBD1 (6 bases). Germline CDR1 is PRHDT and CDR2 is FYEKMQ (reference sequence). V was pared by 4 bases and J by 0 bases, with 16 bases between. This CDR3 region has 18 residues. The CDR3 reads CASSSSGQFSSYNSPLHF. The CDR3 DNA follows: TGTGCCAGCAGCTCCTCAGGACAGTTTAGCTCCTATAATTCACCCCTCCACTTT.

This sequence joins TRBV11-3 and TRBJ2-1; 8 nucleotides match TRBD1. V gave up 5 bases and J gave up 5 bases; unmatched junction bases: 5. Germline CDR1 SGHNT, CDR2 YENEEA. This CDR3 is 14 amino acids long. This CDR3 is CASSAPDRDNEQFF. In nucleotides, the CDR3 is TGTGCCAGCAGCGCACCGGACAGGGACAATGAGCAGTTCTTC.

This clonotype was seen at least ten times. This chain links TRBV6-5 with TRBJ2-1; no reliable D call. The CDR3 length is 17 residues. Germline CDR1 and CDR2: MNHEY and SVGAGI. V was shortened by 0 bases and J by 6 bases, with 18 bases between the two germline ends. CDR3 sequence reads: CASSYSGLFRTPNEQFF. As DNA, the CDR3 is TGTGCCAGCAGTTACTCGGGTCTCTTTAGGACCCCCAATGAGCAGTTCTTC.